These 28 T cell receptor beta chains came from one sample sequenced in a study of blood T cells in healthy people across ages. Primed by a sample-barcoded 5' primer and a J-beta primer mix, a second PCR proceeded for about 7 to 11 cycles. TCRdb passed the 5' RACE reads through MiXCR, listing each CDR3 protein once. Of about 780,000 distinct CDR3 sequences listed, about 59% are singletons. Sequencing was performed on blood. The receptors stem from a man aged 25 to 40 in good health.

The rearrangement joins TRBV6-6 to TRBJ2-3; D tentatively fits TRBD1 or TRBD2 (6 bases each). From germline, CDR1 is MNHNY and CDR2 SVGAGI (reference sequence). V was trimmed by 2 bases and J by 2 bases, leaving 14 bases between them. The CDR3 runs to 16 residues. CDR3 bases: TGTGCCAGCAGTTACGGTGAGGGGGGCTCCACAGATACGCAGTATTTT. Protein: CASSYGEGGSTDTQYF.

The chain is built from TRBV6-2 or TRBV6-3 and TRBJ2-4; TRBD2 matches at 8 bases. This CDR3 has 14 amino acids. Trimming removed 0 bases from V and 7 bases from J; junction bases left unmatched: 2. Germline CDR1 MNHEY, CDR2 SVGEGT. CDR3 nucleotides: TGTGCCAGCAGTTACTCGGGCGGGGGGAACATTCAGTACTTC. Translation gives CASSYSGGGNIQYF.

The chain links TRBV30 to TRBJ2-2, with 9 bases lining up with TRBD2. Germline V CDR1 and CDR2: GTSNPN, SVGIG (reference sequence). The CDR3 has 15 residues. Germline trimming cut 4 bases from V and 0 bases from J; bases unmatched to any gene: 3. The CDR3 protein is CAWIPSGANTGELFF. In nucleotides, the CDR3 is TGTGCCTGGATTCCTAGCGGGGCGAACACCGGGGAGCTGTTTTTT.

The chain joins TRBV15 to TRBJ2-3; D call uncertain. The germline gives CDR1 LNHNV, CDR2 YYDKDF (reference sequence). Trimming cost V 0 bases and J 6 bases, with 16 bases left between them. There are 16 residues in the CDR3. CDR3 bases: TGTGCCACCAGCAGAGAGGTACCGACCCCCGGGGATACGCAGTATTTT. Its protein product is CATSREVPTPGDTQYF.

The table lists this clonotype with a few counts. The CDR3 coding sequence is TGTGCCAGCGCGGGACAGGGAAACACCTTC. Protein sequence: CASAGQGNTF. The chain carries TRBV12-3 or TRBV12-4 and TRBJ1-2; 9 positions agree with TRBD1. The trim removed 8 bases at V and 12 bases at J, leaving 4 bases unmatched. The CDR3 extends over 10 amino acids.

The chain uses TRBV7-9 and TRBJ2-7, with 7 bases identical to TRBD2. The CDR3 length is 14 residues. Germline V gives CDR1 SEHNR, CDR2 FQNEAQ (reference sequence). The V segment lost 4 bases and the J segment 3 bases; nucleotides outside the gene matches: 6. CDR3 residues: CASSSREGNYEQYF. CDR3 sequence (DNA): TGTGCCAGCAGCTCAAGGGAGGGGAACTACGAGCAGTACTTC. Drawing the rest from reference TRBV7-9 and TRBJ2-7, the complete variable domain is DTGVSQNPRHKITKRGQNVTFRCDPISEHNRLYWYRQTLGQGPEFLTYFQNEAQLEKSRLLSDRFSAERPKGSFSTLEIQRTEQGDSAMYLCASSSREGNYEQYFGPGTRLTVT.

The rearrangement uses TRBV29-1 and TRBJ2-1; either TRBD1 or TRBD2 may supply D (5 bases each). CDR1 is SQVTM and CDR2 is ANQGSEA in the germline V gene. The length of the CDR3 is 15 residues. Trimming shortened V by 7 bases and J by 14 bases, and 30 bases separated the two germline ends. DNA for the CDR3: TGCAGCGCACAACTAGGGGCTATTGGGGCCAACCTGGAGTTCTTC. Translating it yields CSAQLGAIGANLEFF.

V gene TRBV25-1 combines with J gene TRBJ2-1; D is unclear. The CDR3 runs 12 residues. V gave up 0 bases and J gave up 10 bases, with 7 bases separating them. Germline lookup yields CDR1 MGHDK and CDR2 SYGVNS. The CDR3 region has the DNA TGTGCCAGCAGTGAATACGTCCAGGAGCAGTTCTTC. Translation: CASSEYVQEQFF. Variable domain in full (rest from reference TRBV25-1 and TRBJ2-1): EADIYQTPRYLVIGTGKKITLECSQTMGHDKMYWYQQDPGMELHLIHYSYGVNSTEKGDLSSESTVSRIRTEHFPLTLESARPSHTSQYLCASSEYVQEQFFGPGTRLTVL.

In its sample, this clonotype was seen a few times. The chain links TRBV6-1 to TRBJ2-5; 8 positions agree with TRBD2. This CDR3 spans 14 amino acids. The germline V gene encodes CDR1 MNHNS and CDR2 SASEGT. Trimming took 1 base from V and 5 from J; bases not matched to a gene: 3. CDR3 sequence (DNA): TGTGCCAGCAGTGAAGGGACTAGCCGGGAGACCCAGTACTTC. It codes for CASSEGTSRETQYF.

The sample holds one count of this clonotype. The chain employs TRBV4-2 and TRBJ2-5; a possible D gene is TRBD1 (6 bases). Matching the DNA end better, TRBJ2-7 makes the J call doubtful. The CDR3 spans 14 residues. Germline V gene sequence: CDR1 LGHNA, CDR2 YNFKEQ. In DNA, the CDR3 is TGTGCCAGCAGCCAGGCTACAGGGATCCACGAGCAGTACTTC. As protein: CASSQATGIHEQYF.

The table lists this clonotype with a count of one. The J gene is TRBJ2-5, the V gene TRBV20-1; D is possibly TRBD1 or TRBD2 (5 bases each). This CDR3 has 14 amino acids. Germline V gene lookup returns CDR1 DFQATT and CDR2 SNEGSKA (reference sequence). Between the trimmed V and J ends, which lost 5 bases and 5 bases, there was a span of 18 bases. The CDR3 DNA follows: TGCAGTGCTGACCCGGGACGCTTGAATGAGACCCAGTACTTC. Translated, it gives CSADPGRLNETQYF.

This clonotype came up a few times. The gene calls are TRBV2 and TRBJ2-7, with D unresolved. Germline V gene data show CDR1 as SNHLY and CDR2 as FYNNEI. This CDR3 has 13 amino acids. The V end lost 9 bases, the J end lost 2 bases, and 14 bases lay between the germline ends. CDR3 DNA: TGTGCCAGTTTCTTGGGGAAACCCTACGAGCAGTACTTC. Residues: CASFLGKPYEQYF. The full variable domain, its missing parts supplied by reference TRBV2 and TRBJ2-7, is EPEVTQTPSHQVTQMGQEVILRCVPISNHLYFYWYRQILGQKVEFLVSFYNNEISEKSEIFDDQFSVERPDGSNFTLKIRSTKLEDSAMYFCASFLGKPYEQYFGPGTRLTVT.

This clonotype was seen a handful of times. The chain links TRBV29-1 to TRBJ1-4; D not resolved. Germline assignment: CDR1 SQVTM and CDR2 ANQGSEA. This CDR3 spans 12 amino acids. V shed 7 bases and J shed 6 bases, with 12 bases lying between them. Written as DNA, the CDR3 is TGCAGCGGAGGCAGCCGGGATGAAAAACTGTTTTTT. As protein: CSGGSRDEKLFF. The whole variable domain, remainder taken from reference TRBV29-1 and TRBJ1-4, is SAVISQKPSRDICQRGTSLTIQCQVDSQVTMMFWYRQQPGQSLTLIATANQGSEATYESGFVIDKFPISRPNLTFSTLTVSNMSPEDSSIYLCSGGSRDEKLFFGSGTQLSVL.

V and J are TRBV7-2 and TRBJ2-7, with a possible D match to TRBD1 (6 bases). This CDR3 is 17 amino acids long. Trimming took off 5 bases at V and 1 base at J, with 21 bases between the two ends. Germline V CDR1 and CDR2: SGHTA, FQGNSA. The CDR3, as DNA: TGTGCCAGCAGCCAGAGGTCCAGTGACAGGATTTCCTACGAGCAGTACTTC. Translation: CASSQRSSDRISYEQYF. Looking up the rest from reference TRBV7-2 and TRBJ2-7 gives the full variable domain: GAGVSQSPSNKVTEKGKDVELRCDPISGHTALYWYRQSLGQGLEFLIYFQGNSAPDKSGLPSDRFSAERTGGSVSTLTIQRTQQEDSAVYLCASSQRSSDRISYEQYFGPGTRLTVT.

The rearrangement links TRBV10-3 to TRBJ2-1; D not certain. The CDR3 extends over 12 amino acids. CDR1 is ENHRY, CDR2 SYGVKD, per germline. Trimming removed 0 bases at V and 8 bases at J, with 5 bases between. The CDR3 here is CAISESGYEQFF. The DNA of the CDR3 is TGTGCCATCAGTGAGTCAGGGTATGAGCAGTTCTTC.

The J gene is TRBJ2-1, the V gene TRBV10-2; 11 positions match TRBD2. Germline V gene sequence: CDR1 WSHSY, CDR2 SAAADI. This CDR3 spans 16 amino acids. After removal of 1 base from V and 7 bases from J, the junction contained 6 bases not matched to a gene. CDR3 in amino acids: CASSEFASGGINEQFF. The CDR3 DNA reads as TGCGCCAGCAGTGAGTTTGCTAGCGGGGGGATAAATGAGCAGTTCTTC.

This chain uses TRBV29-1 with TRBJ2-7, with 9 bases matching TRBD1. This CDR3 spans 14 amino acids. The junction had 11 bases not matched to a gene; V was cut back by 6 bases and J by 5 bases. The V gene's germline CDR1 is SQVTM and CDR2 ANQGSEA. The CDR3 nucleotides read TGCAGCGTGGGAAAACAGGGGGCGCGGAACGAGCAGTACTTC. Its translation: CSVGKQGARNEQYF.

This chain joins TRBV20-1 and TRBJ2-5, with D unresolved. The closer fit of TRBJ2-7 to the DNA end suggests the J call may be wrong. The germline V gene has CDR1 DFQATT and CDR2 SNEGSKA (reference sequence). The CDR3 runs to 15 residues. For the CDR3, the DNA is TGCAGTGCTAGGAACCGCAGGTGGGGTATCTACGAGCAGTACTTC. Translated, it gives CSARNRRWGIYEQYF.

V usage is TRBV4-3 and J usage is TRBJ2-1; 9 bases are a match to TRBD2. J was trimmed by 7 bases and V by 0 bases; bases with no gene match: 10. Germline CDR1 LGHNA, CDR2 YSLEER. There are 17 residues in the CDR3. CDR3 in amino acids: CASSQDQWASGANEQFF. The CDR3 DNA sequence: TGCGCCAGCAGCCAAGATCAATGGGCTAGCGGGGCGAATGAGCAGTTCTTC.

The genes are TRBV29-1 and TRBJ2-7; TRBD1 might be the D (6 bases). Germline CDR1 and CDR2: SQVTM and ANQGSEA. V lost 4 bases, J lost 6 bases, and 10 bases lay in between. This CDR3 has 11 amino acids. CDR3 region: CSVAGVGEQYF. The CDR3 DNA follows: TGCAGCGTTGCAGGGGTTGGCGAGCAGTACTTC.

This chain joins TRBV20-1 and TRBJ2-5; 7 bases are shared with TRBD1. The V and J ends lost 6 bases and 1 base, in that order; junction bases with no gene match: 5. Germline CDR1 is DFQATT and CDR2 is SNEGSKA (reference sequence). This CDR3 contains 13 residues. CDR3 in amino acids: CSALTGIQETQYF. CDR3 bases: TGCAGTGCCCTGACAGGGATCCAAGAGACCCAGTACTTC.

The chain joins TRBV20-1 to TRBJ2-1, with 9 nucleotides matching TRBD2. The CDR3 sequence is 16 residues long. Germline values: CDR1 DFQATT, CDR2 SNEGSKA (reference sequence). V lost 1 base to trimming and J lost 4 bases; unmatched junction nucleotides: 8. The CDR3 nucleotides read TGCAGTGCTAGAGTTTTTAGCGGGGGACGGTACAATGAGCAGTTCTTC. Its translation: CSARVFSGGRYNEQFF.

This clonotype was recorded a few times. A much larger clonotype is one base distant, so this may be a read error. The chain is built from TRBV10-3 and TRBJ2-1, with 9 nucleotides matching TRBD1. The DNA end is more similar to TRBJ2-7, so the J call may be wrong. Germline V gives CDR1 ENHRY, CDR2 SYGVKD. This CDR3 comprises 15 residues. The CDR3 is CAINLDRGLIDEQYF. CDR3 nucleotides: TGTGCCATCAACCTAGACAGGGGGTTGATCGATGAGCAGTACTTC.

The chain has TRBV20-1 and TRBJ2-7; maybe TRBD2 (6 bases). The V and J ends lost 3 bases and 3 bases respectively, with 15 bases between them. Germline values: CDR1 DFQATT, CDR2 SNEGSKA (reference sequence). The CDR3 runs 14 residues. This chain's CDR3 is CSARGGRGNYEQYF. CDR3 nucleotides: TGCAGTGCTAGGGGGGGACGCGGGAACTACGAGCAGTACTTC.

J is TRBJ1-6 and V is TRBV27; 9 positions agree with TRBD1. V was pared by 6 bases and J by 10 bases, with 13 bases of the junction left unmatched. The CDR3 extends over 16 amino acids. CDR1 and CDR2 (germline): MNHEY, SMNVEV (reference sequence). The CDR3 sequence: CASRKRGQGSGSPLHF. The CDR3 DNA sequence: TGTGCCAGCAGAAAACGTGGACAGGGGTCCGGGTCACCCCTCCACTTT.

The chain carries TRBV4-2 and TRBJ2-3; 9 positions match TRBD2. CDR1 and CDR2 (germline): LGHNA, YNFKEQ. J gave up 2 bases and V 0 bases, and 9 bases lay outside the gene matches. This CDR3 spans 18 amino acids. DNA of the CDR3: TGTGCCAGCAGCCAAGAGGCTAGCGGGAACATTAACACAGATACGCAGTATTTT. This sequence encodes CASSQEASGNINTDTQYF.

The chain joins TRBV7-2 to TRBJ2-3; 8 bases map to TRBD2. The CDR3 is made up of 16 amino acids. V gave up 5 bases and J gave up 6 bases; unmatched junction bases: 13. CDR1 and CDR2 (germline): SGHTA, FQGNSA. Here the CDR3 DNA reads TGTGCCAGCAGCCACACCATACTAGCGGCCATCGATACGCAGTATTTT. Protein: CASSHTILAAIDTQYF.

This clonotype was counted between two and nine times. The chain carries TRBV20-1 and TRBJ1-2, with TRBD1 as a possible D gene (5 bases). The CDR3 runs to 13 residues. The germline gives CDR1 DFQATT, CDR2 SNEGSKA (reference sequence). The V end was cut by 1 base, the J end by 3 bases, with 9 bases between. The CDR3 DNA sequence: TGCAGTGCTAGAGCAGACAGAGACTATGGCTACACCTTC. Translating gives CSARADRDYGYTF.